This T cell receptor beta chain was captured by sequencing in a study of blood T cell repertoires in COVID-19 (dated by TCRdb to about 2020). Background on the whole study: Collaborator samples came from the United States, Italy and Spain and covered acute and convalescent phases of COVID-19. The prospective study material was composed of cDNA or gDNA derived from T cells, B-cell-depleted T cells, or PBMCs. Deeply sampled blood TCRbeta repertoires from subjects exposed to, actively infected with, or recovered from COVID-19 were included in the dataset. The repertoires were released in a freely available public database intended as a resource for research on the immune response to SARS-CoV-2. Samples came from the ongoing ImmuneRACE study (first 160 participants) plus 1,254 subjects from 6 global collaborators. Nearly every sample came with metadata listing a de-identified subject ID, COVID-19 status, age in years and sex. Where available, HLA class I and class II types were taken from metadata supplied by the sample provider and were not determined by assay-based typing.

Study-level results and caveats: How much clinical and demographic metadata was included differed by source and by participant, and the metadata was provided uncurated.

The germline V gene encodes CDR1 MRHNA and CDR2 SNTAGT. V is clipped by 6 bases and J by 7 bases, and the sequence between their germline boundaries is 10 bases long. There are 13 amino acids in the CDR3, from cysteine to phenylalanine inclusive. The read is trimmed to its CDR3 DNA, 39 bases read in frame from base 1. TCRbeta CDR3 regions were amplified from genomic DNA using the immunoSEQ Assay, a bias-controlled multiplex PCR. As for the original processing: Within the assay, amplification of reference gene primers was used to estimate how many nucleated cells each sample contained. To quantify the absolute abundance of each unique TCRbeta CDR3 rearrangement, sequence reads were collapsed and filtered. For each sample, productive Simpson clonality was calculated as the square root of Simpson's diversity index across productive rearrangements. Imported from immuneACCESS, the table was reduced by TCRdb to in-frame sequences with V and J called. These copies leave out some clones; in studies compared against another copy, an unresolved V gene accounts for under half, and the cause of the remainder is not known. Clone size and V and J calls were adopted from that table, with D and trimming inferred from the DNA. Across this sample there are around 240,000 clones, with approximately 83% seen only once. In total, the top ten clones hold about 8% of the sample.

Only a few counts were recorded for this clone. Its antigen is unknown. No much larger clonotype is one base removed from it; base qualities were not supplied. Whole blood was collected in K2EDTA tubes by collaborating institutions according to the institutions' own protocols. For TCRbeta analysis, collaborators shipped samples as frozen whole blood, isolated PBMCs, or DNA extracted from either of those sample types. The chain links TRBV6-4 with TRBJ1-6; possibly the D gene is TRBD1, per 6 matching bases. The sequence was collected from a woman aged 45-65 years with acute or convalescent COVID-19. The source material was peripheral blood. The sequenced DNA: TGTGCCAGCAGCCAGGGGAAGAATTCACCCCTCCACTTT. This sequence encodes CASSQGKNSPLHF.